This T cell receptor beta chain appears in the sequencing data of a study of T cells in Graves' hyperthyroidism and ophthalmopathy. What was amplified from RNA transcripts were TCR beta CDR3 regions. TCR CDR3 underwent first-round RT-PCR with the HTBI primer set. Using its own MiXCR run on the multiplex PCR reads, TCRdb lists one record per CDR3 protein. This table holds some 200,000 distinct CDR3 sequences, less than 20% found once. The study enrolled patients aged 18 to 65 with newly diagnosed hyperthyroidism of under 2 months' duration. Diagnostic decisions used clinical symptoms, serum thyroxine and TRAb, thyroid ultrasound and orbital computed tomography. The table lists this clonotype with a few counts. Its matching antigen is unknown. Whole-study findings and limits: Ophthalmopathy was told apart from stable hyperthyroidism by a 13 V-J model.

The clonotype was recovered from a woman aged 45-65 years with Graves' hyperthyroidism. Input material: blood.

The CDR3 DNA reads as TGCGCCAGCAGTGAGGGAATCTCTGGAAACACCATATATTTT. Translation gives CASSEGISGNTIYF. The V gene is TRBV10-1, the J gene TRBJ1-3; D not resolved. V lost 2 bases and J 0 bases, leaving 5 bases between the germline ends. CDR1 and CDR2 from the germline V gene are WNHNN and SYGVQD (reference sequence). This CDR3 region has 14 residues.